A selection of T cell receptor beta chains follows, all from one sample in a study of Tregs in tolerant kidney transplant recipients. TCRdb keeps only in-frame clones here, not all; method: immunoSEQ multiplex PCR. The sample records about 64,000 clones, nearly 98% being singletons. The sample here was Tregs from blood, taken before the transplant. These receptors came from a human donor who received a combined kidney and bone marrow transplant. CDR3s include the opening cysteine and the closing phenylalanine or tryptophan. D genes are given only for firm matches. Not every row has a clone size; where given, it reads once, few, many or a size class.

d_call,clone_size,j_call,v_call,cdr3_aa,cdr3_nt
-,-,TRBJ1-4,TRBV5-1,CASSPKGDEKLFF,TGCGCCAGCAGCCCCAAGGGAGACGAAAAACTGTTTTTT
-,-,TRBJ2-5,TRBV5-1,CASSLSSRGTQYF,TGCGCCAGCAGCTTGTCTAGTCGGGGGACCCAGTACTTC
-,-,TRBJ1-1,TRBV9,CASSALTVNTEAFF,TGTGCCAGCAGCGCACTGACAGTGAACACTGAAGCTTTCTTT
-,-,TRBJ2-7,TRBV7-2,CASSAGPGQTYEQYF,TGTGCCAGCAGCGCAGGACCGGGACAAACCTACGAGCAGTACTTC
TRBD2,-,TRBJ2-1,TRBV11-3,CASSSGTSGGAGEQFF,TGTGCCAGCAGCTCCGGGACTAGCGGGGGAGCAGGTGAGCAGTTCTTC
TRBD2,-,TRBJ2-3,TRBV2,CASSRRTSIANTQYF,TGTGCCAGCAGCCGACGGACTAGCATTGCGAATACGCAGTATTTT
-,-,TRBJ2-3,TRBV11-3,CASSSRLGTDTQYF,TGTGCCAGCAGCTCTCGACTAGGCACAGATACGCAGTATTTT
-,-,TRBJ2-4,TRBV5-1,CASSAAGRLAKNIQYF,TGCGCCAGCAGCGCCGCTGGCAGACTAGCCAAAAACATTCAGTACTTC
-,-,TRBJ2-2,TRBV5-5,CASSLGSFRGVTGELFF,TGTGCCAGCAGCTTGGGTTCTTTCCGGGGTGTAACCGGGGAGCTGTTTTTT
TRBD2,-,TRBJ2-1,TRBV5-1,CASRVPGLAGLVDEQFF,TGCGCCAGCAGGGTTCCGGGACTAGCGGGACTAGTTGATGAGCAGTTCTTC
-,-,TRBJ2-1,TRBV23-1,CASSRRGDEQFF,TGCGCCAGCAGTCGCAGGGGAGATGAGCAGTTCTTC
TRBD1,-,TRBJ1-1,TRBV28,CASSLSVQGAGTEAFF,TGTGCCAGCAGTTTATCTGTTCAGGGGGCAGGGACTGAAGCTTTCTTT
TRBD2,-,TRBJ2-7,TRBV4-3,CASSQGSASGRISYEQYF,TGCGCCAGCAGCCAAGGGTCGGCTAGCGGGAGAATTTCCTACGAGCAGTACTTC
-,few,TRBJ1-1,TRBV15,CATSRRQAVEAFF,TGTGCCACCAGCAGACGACAGGCCGTAGAAGCTTTCTTT
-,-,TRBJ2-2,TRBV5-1,CASSRTAAYTGELFF,TGCGCCAGCAGCCGGACAGCCGCCTACACCGGGGAGCTGTTTTTT
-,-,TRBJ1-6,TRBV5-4,CASSSLAKDSPLHF,TGTGCCAGCAGCTCGTTAGCCAAGGATTCACCCCTCCACTTT
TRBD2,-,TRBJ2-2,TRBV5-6,CASSVQIAGPDTGELFF,TGTGCCAGCAGCGTCCAGATAGCGGGGCCGGACACCGGGGAGCTGTTTTTT
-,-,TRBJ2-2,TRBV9,CASSVDVPTTGELFF,TGTGCCAGCAGCGTAGATGTACCTACCACCGGGGAGCTGTTTTTT
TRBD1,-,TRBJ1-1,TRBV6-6,CASNRDRERNTEAFF,TGTGCCAGCAATCGGGACAGGGAGAGGAACACTGAAGCTTTCTTT
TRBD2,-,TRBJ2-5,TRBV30,CAWSGWGAGQETQYF,TGTGCCTGGAGTGGTTGGGGAGCGGGGCAAGAGACCCAGTACTTC
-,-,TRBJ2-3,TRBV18,CASSPRTSRGDTQYF,TGTGCCAGCTCACCAAGAACCTCCCGGGGAGATACGCAGTATTTT
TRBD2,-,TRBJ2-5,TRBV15,CATSRLAGRRETQYF,TGTGCCACCAGCAGATTAGCGGGGAGGAGAGAGACCCAGTACTTC
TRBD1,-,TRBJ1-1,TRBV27,CASRPTGGTEAFF,TGTGCCAGCAGGCCGACAGGGGGCACTGAAGCTTTCTTT
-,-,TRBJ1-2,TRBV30,CAWSGSTGLSRYGYTF,TGTGCCTGGAGTGGGTCGACAGGCCTTTCTCGTTATGGCTACACCTTC
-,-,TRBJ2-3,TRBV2,CAANTGMTDTQYF,TGTGCCGCCAACACAGGGATGACAGATACGCAGTATTTT
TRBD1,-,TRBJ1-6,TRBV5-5,CASLLDPGQARFSPLHF,TGTGCCAGCCTACTCGACCCGGGACAGGCCCGATTTTCACCCCTCCACTTT
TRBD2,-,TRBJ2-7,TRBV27,CASKRGGIPREQYF,TGTGCCAGCAAACGGGGGGGGATACCCCGCGAGCAGTACTTC
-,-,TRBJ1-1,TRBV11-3,CASSRNREPFEEAFF,TGTGCCAGCAGCAGAAACAGGGAACCCTTCGAGGAAGCTTTCTTT
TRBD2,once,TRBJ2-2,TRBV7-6,CASSLAGTSVGELFF,TGTGCCAGCAGCTTAGCCGGGACTAGCGTGGGGGAGCTGTTTTTT
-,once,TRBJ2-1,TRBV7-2,CASSLGPYNEQFF,TGTGCCAGCAGCTTAGGGCCCTACAATGAGCAGTTCTTC
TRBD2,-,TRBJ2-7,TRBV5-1,CASSLKRGGLNEQYF,TGCGCCAGCAGCTTGAAGCGGGGGGGCCTTAACGAGCAGTACTTC
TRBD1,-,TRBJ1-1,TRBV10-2,CASRRTGEGDTEAFF,TGCGCCAGCAGACGGACAGGGGAAGGAGACACTGAAGCTTTCTTT
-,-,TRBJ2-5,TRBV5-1,CASSLGQKETQYF,TGCGCCAGCAGCTTGGGACAGAAAGAGACCCAGTACTTC
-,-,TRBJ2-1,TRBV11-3,CASSLDHDWQTPSNEQFF,TGTGCCAGCAGCTTAGATCACGATTGGCAGACTCCCTCCAATGAGCAGTTCTTC
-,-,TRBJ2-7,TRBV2,CASRPAIGAFTSEQYF,TGTGCCAGCAGGCCAGCAATAGGGGCGTTTACGAGTGAGCAGTACTTC
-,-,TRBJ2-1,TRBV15,CATSRFDGAVYNEQFF,TGTGCCACCAGCAGATTCGATGGGGCCGTCTACAATGAGCAGTTCTTC
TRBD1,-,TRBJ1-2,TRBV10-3,CAISRRDRYGYTF,TGTGCCATCAGTAGACGGGACAGATATGGCTACACCTTC
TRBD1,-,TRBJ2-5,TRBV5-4,CASSRRQGALQETQYF,TGTGCCAGCAGTCGACGACAGGGAGCTCTCCAAGAGACCCAGTACTTC